Listed below are T cell receptor beta chains from one sample, sequenced in a study of sequential checkpoint blockade in melanoma. Profiled with immunoSEQ multiplex PCR; TCRdb holds only in-frame clones, not every one. The data contain more than 15,000 clones, 70% of them singletons. The input for sequencing was CD8+ T cells sorted from blood (inferred from file names), taken from a patient given nivolumab and ipilimumab in sequence. The receptor source for this set is a human donor with melanoma. The conserved cysteine and the conserved F or W are not part of the CDR3 here. Each record gives: clone size, V gene, J gene, CDR3 length, CDR3 protein. Size is omitted from some rows. Given values are once, few, many or a class for expanded clones.

abundance: -
v_gene: TRBV4-1
j_gene: TRBJ1-5
len: 13
CDR3aa: ASSQHTGGNQPQH

abundance: -
v_gene: TRBV29-1
j_gene: TRBJ1-1
len: 10
CDR3aa: SVEEDSPEAF

abundance: few
v_gene: TRBV5-4
j_gene: TRBJ1-2
len: 15
CDR3aa: ASSPRTDYLYADGYT

abundance: -
v_gene: TRBV5-4
j_gene: TRBJ2-7
len: 12
CDR3aa: ASSYGTGGYEQY

abundance: -
v_gene: TRBV4-3
j_gene: TRBJ2-7
len: 12
CDR3aa: ASSPRAGGNEQY

abundance: few
v_gene: TRBV9
j_gene: TRBJ2-1
len: 12
CDR3aa: ANASGRTGNEQF

abundance: -
v_gene: TRBV7-9
j_gene: -
len: 13
CDR3aa: ASSQVPGQGREQY

abundance: -
v_gene: TRBV16
j_gene: -
len: 10
CDR3aa: ASSQSTHEQY

abundance: -
v_gene: TRBV6-5
j_gene: TRBJ1-6
len: 12
CDR3aa: ASSYYGEGSPLH

abundance: -
v_gene: TRBV27
j_gene: TRBJ1-1
len: 14
CDR3aa: ASSAGQTRINTEAF

abundance: once
v_gene: TRBV11-3
j_gene: TRBJ2-3
len: 14
CDR3aa: ASSFPDGGGTDTQY

abundance: -
v_gene: TRBV7-9
j_gene: TRBJ1-2
len: 13
CDR3aa: ASSPYAGSFYGYT

abundance: -
v_gene: TRBV4-2
j_gene: TRBJ2-7
len: 13
CDR3aa: ASSQASQGAYEQY

abundance: -
v_gene: TRBV19
j_gene: TRBJ1-3
len: 12
CDR3aa: ASRHGDSGNTIY

abundance: -
v_gene: TRBV27
j_gene: TRBJ2-7
len: 12
CDR3aa: ASNTGTGSYEQY

abundance: -
v_gene: TRBV5-4
j_gene: TRBJ1-1
len: 11
CDR3aa: ASSRRVNTEAF

abundance: -
v_gene: TRBV6-5
j_gene: TRBJ2-7
len: 11
CDR3aa: ASSYGTSYEQY

abundance: -
v_gene: TRBV19
j_gene: TRBJ2-5
len: 12
CDR3aa: ASRKKGIQETQY

abundance: medium-sized
v_gene: TRBV19
j_gene: TRBJ2-7
len: 11
CDR3aa: ASSGTGQSEQY

abundance: -
v_gene: TRBV4-3
j_gene: TRBJ1-2
len: 18
CDR3aa: ASSQILYRDSEIINYGYT

abundance: -
v_gene: TRBV7-3
j_gene: TRBJ2-7
len: 14
CDR3aa: ASSPAQGQGNNEQC

abundance: -
v_gene: TRBV7-2
j_gene: TRBJ2-5
len: 13
CDR3aa: ASSLTGTSGSLQY

abundance: -
v_gene: TRBV15
j_gene: TRBJ1-6
len: 12
CDR3aa: ATSRPGYNSPLH

abundance: -
v_gene: TRBV7-9
j_gene: TRBJ1-3
len: 11
CDR3aa: ASTLFSGNTIY

abundance: -
v_gene: TRBV7-2
j_gene: TRBJ2-7
len: 12
CDR3aa: ASSLAPVSYEQY

abundance: medium-sized
v_gene: TRBV6-5
j_gene: TRBJ1-1
len: 11
CDR3aa: ASSLGEDTEAF

abundance: -
v_gene: TRBV7-2
j_gene: TRBJ2-6
len: 16
CDR3aa: ASSSRDRGRSGANVLT

abundance: few
v_gene: TRBV21-1
j_gene: TRBJ2-2
len: 12
CDR3aa: ASSKGQGTGELF

abundance: -
v_gene: TRBV6-5
j_gene: TRBJ2-7
len: 11
CDR3aa: ASSEDRLDEQY

abundance: few
v_gene: TRBV27
j_gene: TRBJ2-1
len: 13
CDR3aa: ASSLSGRYWVEQF

abundance: few
v_gene: TRBV4-3
j_gene: TRBJ2-7
len: 13
CDR3aa: ASSFRDRKDYEQY

abundance: -
v_gene: TRBV6-5
j_gene: TRBJ2-4
len: 10
CDR3aa: VTYGAKNIQY

abundance: -
v_gene: TRBV7-6
j_gene: TRBJ2-1
len: 13
CDR3aa: ASSLLGGPYNEQF